This T cell receptor beta chain was obtained from a study of regulatory T cells in long-lasting Graves disease. General study points: Limited sample numbers may have lowered accuracy.

This clonotype has a count of ten or more. The antigen remains unidentified. The germline gives CDR1 GTSNPN, CDR2 SVGIG (reference sequence). Trimming at V came to 7 bases and at J to 2 bases, leaving 6 bases not matched to a gene. This CDR3 is built from 14 residues. Time point in this sample: newly diagnosed GD, antithyroid drugs for less than 3 months. PBMC-derived RNA was used for the TCR library. TCR beta libraries were built with iRepertoire HTBI primers and Arm-PCR of CDR3 regions. Via MiXCR, TCRdb re-called the multiplex PCR reads, giving one row per CDR3 protein. The data show some 410,000 distinct CDR3 sequences, with roughly 15% seen just once and approximately 12% held by the top ten. This sample also appeared in a second study, on T cells in Graves' hyperthyroidism and ophthalmopathy. That work adds: Disease duration under 2 months; hyperthyroidism patients were aged 18 to 65.

The chain combines TRBV30 with TRBJ2-4, with 9 bases aligning to TRBD1. This clonotype was sampled from a woman in her twenties or thirties with Graves disease. The material was peripheral blood mononuclear cells (PBMCs), obtained at new diagnosis, from a patient treated with antithyroid drugs. The CDR3 DNA is TGTGCCTCGGACAGGGGTGGATCCAAAAACATTCAGTACTTC. It is translated as CASDRGGSKNIQYF.